This TCR beta chain was sequenced during a study of blood T cell repertoires in COVID-19. Profiling relied on immunoSEQ multiplex PCR, and the TCRdb table lists in-frame clones only, not all of them. Of around 310,000 clones detected, around 92% appear once; the ten largest clones hold over 8.5%. The germline gives CDR1 LGHNA, CDR2 YSLEER. With V trimmed by 4 bases and J by 5 bases, 13 bases remained unmatched. CDR3 size: 16 residues. This receptor was taken from a woman in her thirties who had recovered from COVID-19. Sequencing used PBMCs or T cells enriched from blood (not recorded which). The rearrangement uses TRBV4-3 and TRBJ2-5, with 7 nucleotides matching TRBD2. The chain's CDR3 is CASSPLVGRGRETQYF. The CDR3 DNA reads as TGCGCCAGCAGCCCCCTGGTGGGGAGGGGAAGGGAGACCCAGTACTTC.